The T cell receptor (beta chain) under discussion was sequenced for a study of blood T cell repertoires in COVID-19. Turning to the study itself: The United States, Italy and Spain supplied acute and convalescent COVID-19 samples.

Libraries were prepared by immunoSEQ multiplex PCR; TCRdb keeps only in-frame clonotypes and omits some of them. The table lists about 38,000 clones, over 75% of them singletons. The CDR3 is 16 residues long. CDR1 and CDR2 from the germline V gene are SGHKS and YYEKEE (reference sequence). Trimming took off 4 bases at V and 2 bases at J, with 13 bases between the two ends. This chain links TRBV5-5 with TRBJ1-6; D uncertain. This TCR derives from a man between 65 and 85 years old with active COVID-19. Sequencing was done on a sample of peripheral blood. The CDR3 sequence: CASSPGSRTYNSPLHF. The CDR3 bases are TGTGCCAGCAGCCCGGGTTCCAGAACCTATAATTCACCCCTCCACTTT.